A selection of T cell receptor beta chains follows, all from one sample in a study of shared clonotypes between healthy human individuals. TCRdb's table, derived via immunoSEQ multiplex PCR, lists solely in-frame clones and lacks some. Of hundreds of thousands of clones in the sample, approximately 95% were seen once. Specimen: naive CD8+ T cells sorted from blood. These receptor sequences come from a woman under 40 in good health. Both conserved end residues are part of each CDR3. D genes are given only for firm matches. Clone sizes are given selectively: once, few, many, or a class where the clone is expanded.

abundance	d_gene	len	v_gene	j_gene	CDR3aa	CDR3nt
NA	TRBD2	15	TRBV27	TRBJ2-1	CASSLIAGEYNEQFF	TGTGCCAGCAGTTTAATAGCGGGGGAGTACAATGAGCAGTTCTTC
NA	NA	16	TRBV27	TRBJ1-2	CASSLSPGTFNYGYTF	TGTGCCAGCAGTTTATCACCGGGGACTTTTAACTATGGCTACACCTTC
NA	NA	15	TRBV7-9	TRBJ1-4	CASSAQGMESEKLFF	TGTGCCAGCAGCGCCCAGGGGATGGAATCGGAAAAACTGTTTTTT
NA	TRBD1	15	TRBV9	TRBJ2-7	CASSDGQGGFYEQYF	TGTGCCAGCAGCGACGGACAGGGGGGGTTCTACGAGCAGTACTTC
NA	TRBD1	13	TRBV27	TRBJ1-1	CASSPITGGRAFF	TGTGCCAGCAGTCCCATAACAGGGGGCAGAGCTTTCTTT
NA	TRBD2	15	TRBV29-1	TRBJ2-1	CSVEGTSGTYNEQFF	TGCAGCGTAGAAGGGACTAGCGGAACCTACAATGAGCAGTTCTTC
NA	TRBD1	13	TRBV27	TRBJ2-7	CASSSGTGYEQYF	TGTGCCAGCAGCTCCGGGACAGGCTACGAGCAGTACTTC
once	TRBD1	17	TRBV6-1	TRBJ2-5	CASSERIGGQVIETQYF	TGTGCCAGCAGTGAACGGATTGGTGGACAGGTAATCGAGACCCAGTACTTC
NA	TRBD1	15	TRBV7-3	TRBJ1-1	CASSLEGAPGTEAFF	TGTGCCAGCAGCTTAGAGGGGGCGCCAGGCACTGAAGCTTTCTTT
NA	TRBD1	16	TRBV4-2	TRBJ2-7	CASSQGGTGTTYEQYF	TGTGCCAGCAGCCAAGGGGGGACAGGGACCACCTACGAGCAGTACTTC
NA	NA	15	TRBV28	TRBJ1-5	CASSNGQNLNQPQHF	TGTGCCAGCAGTAACGGACAGAATCTTAATCAGCCCCAGCATTTT
NA	TRBD2	17	TRBV9	TRBJ2-7	CASSVGNSGRSSYEQYF	TGTGCCAGCAGCGTAGGTAATAGCGGGAGGAGCTCCTACGAGCAGTACTTC
NA	NA	13	TRBV6-6	TRBJ1-5	CASSYTRNQPQHF	TGTGCCAGCAGTTACACCCGCAATCAGCCCCAGCATTTT
NA	NA	13	TRBV6-6	TRBJ1-5	CASRTGQNQPQHF	TGTGCCAGCAGGACCGGACAGAATCAGCCCCAGCATTTT
NA	NA	8	TRBV7-9	TRBJ2-1	CASSLGIF	TGTGCCAGCAGCTTAGGTATCTTC
NA	NA	14	TRBV27	TRBJ2-3	CASSFPWSTDTQYF	TGTGCCAGCAGTTTCCCCTGGAGCACAGATACGCAGTATTTT
NA	NA	14	TRBV11-2	TRBJ2-7	CASSLSRLPGEQYF	TGTGCCAGCAGCTTGAGTAGACTCCCTGGCGAGCAGTACTTC
NA	TRBD2	18	TRBV5-5	TRBJ2-7	CASSLVWTSGRSGYEQYF	TGTGCCAGCAGCTTGGTTTGGACTAGCGGGAGAAGCGGCTACGAGCAGTACTTC
NA	NA	12	TRBV28	TRBJ1-1	CASKGTANEAFF	TGTGCCAGCAAAGGGACGGCCAATGAAGCTTTCTTT
NA	NA	13	TRBV19	TRBJ2-3	CASVDLPTDTQYF	TGTGCCAGTGTGGACTTACCCACAGATACGCAGTATTTT
once	NA	14	TRBV2	TRBJ2-7	CASSEENSSYEQYF	TGTGCCAGCAGTGAAGAGAACAGTTCCTACGAGCAGTACTTC
NA	TRBD2	16	TRBV27	TRBJ2-1	CASSLGAGDIYNEQFF	TGTGCCAGCAGTTTGGGAGCGGGAGATATCTACAATGAGCAGTTCTTC
NA	NA	13	TRBV28	TRBJ2-7	CASTGFSSYEQYF	TGTGCCAGCACCGGGTTTAGCTCCTACGAGCAGTACTTC
NA	NA	12	TRBV5-6	TRBJ1-1	CASSSLSFEAFF	TGTGCCAGCAGCTCATTGTCGTTTGAAGCTTTCTTT
NA	NA	17	TRBV4-2	TRBJ2-7	CASSQESLGGDSYEQYF	TGTGCCAGCAGCCAAGAGTCTCTCGGCGGGGACTCCTACGAGCAGTACTTC
once	NA	16	TRBV9	TRBJ2-1	CASSVEGEPRYNEQFF	TGTGCCAGCAGCGTAGAAGGGGAGCCGAGGTACAATGAGCAGTTCTTC